The sample holds a few counts of the clone carrying this T cell receptor beta chain. These data originate in a study of beta chain features in type 1 diabetes. The CDR3 consists of 13 residues. Germline assignment: CDR1 ENHRY and CDR2 SYGVKD. V was clipped by 6 bases and J by 6 bases; unmatched bases: 6. The entirety of the isolated RNA underwent reverse transcription, so expressed TCRB transcripts were sequenced. Here immunoSEQ multiplex PCR was the method, and the copy in TCRdb shows in-frame clones only, minus some. The sample records approximately 140,000 clones, about a tenth being singletons. The chain has TRBV10-3 and TRBJ1-2; 8 positions agree with TRBD1. Material for sequencing was central memory CD4+ T cells from blood. This clonotype was obtained from a woman aged 40 to 50 in good health. The CDR3 sequence is CAIRPQGANGYTF. CDR3 in DNA: TGTGCCATCAGACCTCAGGGGGCAAATGGCTACACCTTC.